These 13 T cell receptor beta chains were sequenced from one sample in a study of tumor-infiltrating lymphocytes in localized non-small cell lung cancer. Here immunoSEQ multiplex PCR was the method, and the copy in TCRdb shows in-frame clones only, minus some. The sample includes 5,500 to 8,500 clones, 70% to 80% of them seen just once. The material sequenced was uninvolved lung tissue not adjacent to the tumor. These receptors were obtained from a human donor with non-small cell lung cancer.

This clone came up a few times. This chain connects TRBV29-1 to TRBJ2-1, with D perhaps matching TRBD1 or TRBD2 (8 bases each). The ends were cut back, 3 bases at V and 3 bases at J, with 15 bases in the middle. The CDR3 is 15 amino acids. From germline, CDR1 is SQVTM and CDR2 ANQGSEA. As DNA, the CDR3 is TGCAGCGTTGATAGCGGGACAGGACTCTACAATGAGCAGTTCTTC. This translates into CSVDSGTGLYNEQFF.

This rearrangement joins TRBV19 to TRBJ1-1, with 7 positions matching TRBD1. Germline CDR1 LNHDA, CDR2 SQIVND (reference sequence). With V trimmed by 7 bases and J by 11 bases, 13 bases remained unmatched. There are 13 residues in the CDR3. The chain's CDR3 is CASIPRQGRGAFF. CDR3 nucleotide sequence: TGTGCCAGTATCCCCAGACAGGGTCGTGGTGCTTTCTTT.

V and J are TRBV5-1 and TRBJ2-5; the D gene could be TRBD1 or TRBD2 (7 bases each). The germline V gene has CDR1 SGHRS and CDR2 YFSETQ. V lost 4 bases, J lost 4 bases, and 14 bases lay in between. The CDR3 runs 14 residues. CDR3 amino acids: CASSPGGGAETQYF. CDR3 nucleotides: TGCGCCAGCAGCCCAGGGGGAGGGGCAGAGACCCAGTACTTC.

The chain links TRBV7-2 to TRBJ2-3; TRBD2 matches at 14 bases. The V gene's germline CDR1 is SGHTA and CDR2 FQGNSA. The length of the CDR3 is 15 residues. V shed 5 bases, J shed 6 bases, and the junction held 4 bases outside the gene matches. CDR3 sequence (DNA): TGTGCCAGCAGCCGGACTAGCGGGGGGTGGGATACGCAGTATTTT. Translating it yields CASSRTSGGWDTQYF.

This chain's CDR3 is CASSTQGFTEAFF. The CDR3 bases are TGTGCCAGCAGTACACAGGGATTCACTGAAGCTTTCTTT. The chain joins TRBV27 to TRBJ1-1, with D maybe TRBD1 (6 bases). The germline CDR1 and CDR2 sequences are MNHEY and SMNVEV (reference sequence). This CDR3 is 13 amino acids long. Trimming cost V 5 bases and J 4 bases, with 11 bases left between them.

The rearrangement links TRBV27 to TRBJ1-2; 9 positions agree with TRBD1. Germline assignment: CDR1 MNHEY and CDR2 SMNVEV (reference sequence). The CDR3 is made up of 16 amino acids. Germline trimming cut 5 bases from V and 0 bases from J; bases unmatched to any gene: 7. CDR3 nucleotides: TGTGCCAGCAGTCAGGACAGGGGCCTTTCTAACTATGGCTACACCTTC. It translates to CASSQDRGLSNYGYTF.

The chain recombines TRBV4-3 with TRBJ2-7, with D maybe TRBD1 (5 bases). Per the germline V gene, CDR1 is LGHNA and CDR2 is YSLEER. This CDR3 spans 15 amino acids. The germline V and J ends were trimmed by 2 bases and 1 base, with 12 bases remaining between them. Here the CDR3 DNA reads TGCGCCAGCAGCCAACTCTTAGGACATTCCTACGAGCAGTACTTC. It specifies CASSQLLGHSYEQYF.

The chain carries TRBV19 and TRBJ1-5; tentatively, D is TRBD1 (5 bases). The CDR3 consists of 14 residues. Germline V lookup: CDR1 LNHDA, CDR2 SQIVND (reference sequence). Between the trimmed V and J ends, which lost 7 bases and 7 bases, there was a span of 17 bases. The CDR3: CASTRSRAEQPQHF. In DNA form, the CDR3 reads TGTGCCAGTACTCGGAGCAGGGCGGAGCAGCCCCAGCATTTT.

The chain employs TRBV7-2 and TRBJ1-5; D may be TRBD1 (6 bases). Germline values: CDR1 SGHTA, CDR2 FQGNSA. The CDR3 consists of 15 residues. V was trimmed by 3 bases and J by 3 bases, leaving 12 bases between them. CDR3 sequence (DNA): TGTGCCAGCAGCTTGTCTACAGGGCCCAATCAGCCCCAGCATTTT. Residues: CASSLSTGPNQPQHF.

Only one count was recorded for this clone. The rearrangement links TRBV15 to TRBJ2-7; 11 positions match TRBD2. Trimming cost V 3 bases and J 4 bases; bases outside gene matches: 11. The length of the CDR3 is 17 residues. The germline V gene encodes CDR1 LNHNV and CDR2 YYDKDF (reference sequence). The CDR3: CATSSKTSGDVRYEQYF. CDR3 bases: TGTGCCACCAGCAGCAAGACTAGCGGGGATGTTCGGTACGAGCAGTACTTC.

The V and J genes are TRBV13 and TRBJ1-5; D is unresolved. The CDR3 covers 14 residues. V lost 0 bases to trimming and J lost 1 base, with 4 bases between them. Germline CDR1 reads PRHDT; CDR2 reads FYEKMQ (reference sequence). CDR3 in DNA: TGTGCCAGCAGCTTAGGACAGAGCAATCAGCCCCAGCATTTT. Residues: CASSLGQSNQPQHF.

The J gene is TRBJ2-2, the V gene TRBV6-5, with D possibly TRBD1 on 5 matching bases. CDR3 size: 13 residues. In germline, CDR1 is MNHEY, CDR2 SVGAGI. V was pared by 8 bases and J by 14 bases, with 21 bases between. CDR3 sequence reads: CASSLGAQGKLFF. As DNA, the CDR3 is TGTGCCAGCTCCCTAGGAGCGCAGGGTAAACTGTTTTTT.

The V and J genes are TRBV6-6 and TRBJ1-3, with D uncertain. CDR1 is MNHNY and CDR2 is SVGAGI in the germline V gene (reference sequence). The CDR3 loop spans 14 amino acids. Deletions cut 6 bases from V and 4 bases from J, with 13 bases between. The CDR3 DNA reads as TGTGCCAGCAGCCCGAGCGGGTCGGGAAACACCATATATTTT. Its protein product is CASSPSGSGNTIYF.